Given below is one T cell receptor (beta chain) in context. The sample is drawn from a study of shared T cell receptors in the human thymus. CDR1 SEHNR and CDR2 FQNEAQ come from the germline V gene (reference sequence). The CDR3 extends over 12 amino acids. The V end lost 5 bases, the J end lost 5 bases, and 10 bases lay between the germline ends. Generated by immunoSEQ multiplex PCR, the TCRdb table keeps only in-frame clones and is missing some. Among roughly 560,000 clones listed, around 82% were seen once. The same data also contributed to another study, on human thymus T cells. From that report: Thymus pieces cut out during corrective heart surgery were the tissue that was used. In thymic and blood repertoires alike, V and J usage looked biased. Related studies noted strongly shared thymic repertoires across unrelated people.

This chain uses TRBV7-9 with TRBJ2-7, with D perhaps matching TRBD1 (6 bases). The sequence derives from a boy under three years old with a congenital heart defect. The sequenced material came from thymocytes. The CDR3 reads CASSAHRDEQYF. CDR3 in DNA: TGTGCCAGCAGCGCGCACAGGGACGAGCAGTACTTC.